The 18 T cell receptor beta chains below come from one sample, sequenced in a study of blood T cell repertoires in COVID-19. Assay used: immunoSEQ multiplex PCR; TCRdb lists only in-frame clones, some missing. The table has roughly 280,000 clones, 91% seen once. The sample taken for sequencing was PBMCs or T cells enriched from blood (not recorded which). The receptors originated from a man between 35 and 55 years old who had been exposed to COVID-19.

V gene TRBV3-1 (or the pseudogene TRBV3-2) combines with J gene TRBJ1-2; 7 bases fit TRBD1. Germline trimming cut 4 bases from V and 8 bases from J; bases unmatched to any gene: 13. The CDR3 extends over 15 amino acids. Per the germline V gene, CDR1 is LGHDT and CDR2 is YNNKEL (reference sequence). The CDR3 region is CASSPRQGGFAGYTF. The DNA for the CDR3 is TGTGCCAGCAGCCCCCGACAGGGCGGGTTTGCCGGCTACACCTTC.

The V and J genes are TRBV28 and TRBJ2-3; D is perhaps TRBD2 (5 bases). Germline V gene sequence: CDR1 MDHEN, CDR2 SYDVKM. This CDR3 is built from 15 residues. Trimming stripped 8 bases from V and 0 bases from J, with 15 bases between. The CDR3 coding sequence is TGTGCCAGCCTCCCTGGGAGACCTAGCACAGATACGCAGTATTTT. Its translation: CASLPGRPSTDTQYF.

This sequence joins TRBV12-3 or TRBV12-4 and TRBJ1-1, with a weak D call TRBD1 (5 bases). The V gene lost 6 bases and the J gene lost 3 bases, with 11 bases spanning the gap. The CDR3 spans 13 residues. The CDR3 DNA reads as TGTGCCAGCAGCCGCGGGACCCACACTGAAGCTTTCTTT. Translating it yields CASSRGTHTEAFF.

The chain combines TRBV11-2 with TRBJ2-1; TRBD2 matches at 9 bases. The length of the CDR3 is 16 residues. V shed 3 bases, J shed 3 bases, and the junction held 6 bases outside the gene matches. The V gene's germline CDR1 is SGHAT and CDR2 FQNNGV. The CDR3 sequence is CASSLEGLAIYNEQFF. The CDR3 DNA reads as TGTGCCAGCAGCTTGGAGGGACTAGCCATCTACAATGAGCAGTTCTTC.

This clone showed up just once. The genes are TRBV30 and TRBJ1-4; D gene uncertain. Germline loops: CDR1 GTSNPN, CDR2 SVGIG (reference sequence). V was pared by 5 bases and J by 5 bases, with 12 bases between. This CDR3 is 13 amino acids long. CDR3 in amino acids: CAWAGSRNEKLFF. The CDR3 nucleotides read TGTGCCTGGGCCGGGTCTAGGAATGAAAAACTGTTTTTT.

This clone came up once. The chain couples TRBV18 to TRBJ1-3; 10 bases line up with TRBD1. Germline CDR1 reads KGHSH; CDR2 reads LQKENI. Trimming cost V 6 bases and J 2 bases; bases outside gene matches: 7. The CDR3 has 16 residues. In nucleotides, the CDR3 is TGTGCCAGCTCCCAGGCGGGACAGGGGACTGGAAACACCATATATTTT. It translates to CASSQAGQGTGNTIYF.

The genes are TRBV4-1 and TRBJ2-1, with 11 bases matching TRBD2. The CDR3 consists of 16 residues. The ends lost 0 bases at V and 7 bases at J; junction bases unmatched: 5. Looked up from germline, CDR1 is MGHRA and CDR2 is YSYEKL. The CDR3 DNA sequence: TGCGCCAGCAGCCAAGATTGGGCTAGCGGGAGGAATGAGCAGTTCTTC. Amino acids: CASSQDWASGRNEQFF.

The chain recombines TRBV19 with TRBJ1-1; D is unresolved. The germline V and J ends were trimmed by 2 bases and 1 base, with 8 bases remaining between them. This CDR3 region has 14 residues. Germline CDR1 and CDR2: LNHDA and SQIVND (reference sequence). The DNA for the CDR3 is TGTGCCAGTAGTATAAGTGGGCGGAACACTGAAGCTTTCTTT. Amino acid sequence: CASSISGRNTEAFF.

The V gene is TRBV15, the J gene TRBJ2-5; D call uncertain. Germline-derived CDR1 and CDR2 are LNHNV and YYDKDF (reference sequence). The CDR3 runs 13 residues. V dropped 2 bases and J dropped 5 bases, with 9 bases sitting between them. The CDR3: CATSRTRRETQYF. The CDR3 nucleotides are TGTGCCACCAGCAGAACCCGGCGGGAGACCCAGTACTTC.

The chain employs TRBV6-2 or TRBV6-3 and TRBJ1-5; D perhaps matches TRBD1 (5 bases). Per the germline V gene, CDR1 is MNHEY and CDR2 is SVGEGT. Trimming took off 4 bases at V and 0 bases at J, with 13 bases between the two ends. The CDR3 is 16 amino acids. The chain's CDR3 is CASSSSGGDSNQPQHF. The DNA of the CDR3 is TGTGCCAGCAGTTCCAGTGGGGGGGATAGCAATCAGCCCCAGCATTTT.

This rearrangement joins TRBV4-3 to TRBJ1-2; TRBD1 is a possible D gene (5 bases). With 1 base removed from V and 2 bases from J, the gap between germline ends came to 14 bases. In germline, CDR1 is LGHNA, CDR2 YSLEER. This CDR3 has 16 amino acids. CDR3 region: CASSQGVQGGNYGYTF. DNA for the CDR3: TGCGCCAGCAGCCAAGGGGTCCAGGGAGGAAACTATGGCTACACCTTC.

The V call is TRBV2, the J call TRBJ2-1; 8 bases agree with TRBD2. With 5 bases clipped from V and 4 bases from J, the junction kept 7 bases outside the gene matches. The CDR3 sequence is 15 residues long. From germline, CDR1 is SNHLY and CDR2 FYNNEI. In DNA, the CDR3 is TGTGCCAGCAGTAGCGGGGCGGGAGGTTACAATGAGCAGTTCTTC. It codes for CASSSGAGGYNEQFF.

This chain uses TRBV6-1 with TRBJ2-3; D remains unclear. V shed 2 bases and J shed 2 bases, with 11 bases lying between them. CDR1 and CDR2 (germline): MNHNS, SASEGT. This CDR3 is built from 15 residues. In DNA form, the CDR3 reads TGTGCCAGCAGTGAAATTGGCTTATTCACAGATACGCAGTATTTT. Its translation: CASSEIGLFTDTQYF.

The gene calls are TRBV27 and TRBJ1-2, with 8 bases matching TRBD1. Germline V gene data show CDR1 as MNHEY and CDR2 as SMNVEV (reference sequence). With 3 bases clipped from V and 8 bases from J, the junction kept 5 bases outside the gene matches. CDR3 length: 13 residues. Here the CDR3 DNA reads TGTGCCAGCAGTTTCAGGGGGCGTAGCGGCTACACCTTC. It codes for CASSFRGRSGYTF.

This clone was seen a single time. The CDR3 DNA is TGCGCCAGCAGCCAAGACCCGGGGAGGGCGACTAATGAAAAACTGTTTTTT. The encoded protein is CASSQDPGRATNEKLFF. J is TRBJ1-4 and V is TRBV4-1; no clear D gene. This CDR3 is 17 amino acids long. Looked up from germline, CDR1 is MGHRA and CDR2 is YSYEKL. The V end was cut by 0 bases, the J end by 2 bases, with 13 bases between.

This rearrangement joins TRBV28 to TRBJ2-7, with 7 nucleotides matching TRBD1. Unmatched junction bases numbered 3, after V lost 4 bases and J lost 0 bases. Germline CDR1 reads MDHEN; CDR2 reads SYDVKM. This CDR3 comprises 14 residues. CDR3 residues: CASSSWDSSYEQYF. CDR3 nucleotide sequence: TGTGCCAGCAGTTCCTGGGACAGCTCCTACGAGCAGTACTTC.

The chain recombines TRBV11-3 with TRBJ1-3; 10 nucleotides align to TRBD1. The CDR3 is 15 residues long. Germline V gene sequence: CDR1 SGHNT, CDR2 YENEEA. V shed 6 bases and J 2 bases; nucleotides not matched to a gene: 4. Written as DNA, the CDR3 is TGTGCCAGCAGAACCGGGACAGGGGCTGGAAACACCATATATTTT. Its translation is CASRTGTGAGNTIYF.

The chain has TRBV27 and TRBJ1-1; 7 nucleotides match TRBD1. Germline CDR1 reads MNHEY; CDR2 reads SMNVEV (reference sequence). The CDR3 is 18 residues long. Germline trimming cut 5 bases from V and 7 bases from J; bases unmatched to any gene: 22. The CDR3 reads CASSPAGEGARRMNEAFF. CDR3 bases: TGTGCCAGCAGTCCCGCAGGCGAGGGGGCCCGCAGGATGAATGAAGCTTTCTTT.